Listed here are 21 T cell receptor beta chains from one sample, sequenced in a study of shared clonotypes between healthy human individuals. Data came from immunoSEQ multiplex PCR; TCRdb stores just in-frame clones and leaves some out. The data show about 550,000 clones, about 95% seen once. Selected positively for CCR7 and CD45RO-negative, naive CD8 cells excluded terminally differentiated effector memory CD45RA+ cells. Sequenced: naive CD8+ T cells sorted from blood. The receptors derive from a woman aged 25 to 45 in good health.

The chain employs TRBV13 and TRBJ2-1, with TRBD1 matching over 8 bases. Germline CDR1 and CDR2: PRHDT and FYEKMQ (reference sequence). V was pared by 6 bases and J by 1 base, with 5 bases of the junction left unmatched. The CDR3 totals 15 residues. The CDR3 loop reads CASSLQGVSYNEQFF. The CDR3 coding sequence is TGTGCCAGCAGTTTACAGGGGGTATCCTACAATGAGCAGTTCTTC.

The chain couples TRBV7-2 to TRBJ1-5; D not resolved. The V gene's germline CDR1 is SGHTA and CDR2 FQGNSA. The CDR3 runs 16 residues. Trimming pared 3 bases from V and 1 base from J, leaving 13 bases between. The CDR3 nucleotides are TGTGCCAGCAGCTTGGCGAGGGCCGGGAGCAATCAGCCCCAGCATTTT. Translated: CASSLARAGSNQPQHF.

This chain connects TRBV7-9 to TRBJ2-1; 13 nucleotides match TRBD2. This CDR3 region has 17 residues. The J segment lost 7 bases and the V segment lost 4 bases, leaving 10 bases of the junction unmatched. Germline V gives CDR1 SEHNR, CDR2 FQNEAQ (reference sequence). CDR3 nucleotide sequence: TGTGCCAGCAGCTCTGGACTAGCGGGAGAGGTCGGGAATGAGCAGTTCTTC. This codes for CASSSGLAGEVGNEQFF.

V and J are TRBV10-3 and TRBJ2-7, with D unclear. The CDR3 runs to 14 residues. Trimming shortened V by 6 bases and J by 1 base, and 13 bases separated the two germline ends. Germline CDR1 and CDR2: ENHRY and SYGVKD. CDR3 nucleotides: TGTGCCATCAGCCCGGGCCTACTGTCCTACGAGCAGTACTTC. Amino acid sequence: CAISPGLLSYEQYF.

V and J are TRBV28 and TRBJ1-2, with TRBD1 matching 7 bases. Trimming removed 7 bases from V and 8 bases from J; junction bases left unmatched: 13. Per germline, CDR1 MDHEN and CDR2 SYDVKM. The length of the CDR3 is 14 residues. Here the CDR3 reads CASIPQGEREGYTF. The CDR3 DNA reads as TGTGCCAGCATCCCCCAGGGGGAAAGAGAAGGCTACACCTTC.

This clone is a singleton in its sample. Here the CDR3 reads CASIGKRLNEQFF. The CDR3 DNA follows: TGTGCCAGCATAGGGAAAAGACTCAATGAGCAGTTCTTC. The chain combines TRBV28 with TRBJ2-1, with D hard to call. V was cut by 7 bases and J by 6 bases, with 13 bases left in between. The CDR3 contains 13 residues. The germline CDR1 and CDR2 sequences are MDHEN and SYDVKM. Full variable domain (missing parts from reference TRBV28 and TRBJ2-1): DVKVTQSSRYLVKRTGEKVFLECVQDMDHENMFWYRQDPGLGLRLIYFSYDVKMKEKGDIPEGYSVSREKKERFSLILESASTNQTSMYLCASIGKRLNEQFFGPGTRLTVL.

The chain is built from TRBV19 and TRBJ2-4, with D perhaps TRBD1 (6 bases). The CDR3 is made up of 15 amino acids. Trimming stripped 2 bases from V and 4 bases from J, with 12 bases between. Per the germline V gene, CDR1 is LNHDA and CDR2 is SQIVND (reference sequence). The CDR3 sequence: CASSIFSGQKNIQYF. As DNA, the CDR3 is TGTGCCAGTAGTATATTCTCGGGACAAAAAAACATTCAGTACTTC.

V is TRBV4-1 and J is TRBJ1-2; D is perhaps TRBD1 (5 bases). The CDR3 loop spans 18 amino acids. V was clipped by 1 base and J by 6 bases, with 24 bases between them. The germline gives CDR1 MGHRA, CDR2 YSYEKL. CDR3 in amino acids: CASSQAPGTPPSRHGYTF. The CDR3 DNA reads as TGCGCCAGCAGCCAAGCGCCTGGGACCCCTCCGAGTAGGCATGGCTACACCTTC.

This chain uses TRBV7-3 with TRBJ2-1; TRBD2 might be the D (6 bases). The CDR3 loop spans 16 amino acids. The germline V and J ends were trimmed by 5 bases and 4 bases, with 18 bases remaining between them. From germline, CDR1 is SGHTA and CDR2 FQGTGA. DNA of the CDR3: TGTGCCAGCAGCCCCGGGGAGCGGGCGACATACAATGAGCAGTTCTTC. Residues: CASSPGERATYNEQFF.

This clone was recorded once. The chain employs TRBV13 and TRBJ2-2; no definite D call. This CDR3 is built from 14 residues. Per the germline V gene, CDR1 is PRHDT and CDR2 is FYEKMQ (reference sequence). Trimming removed 5 bases from V and 6 bases from J, with 13 bases in between. DNA for the CDR3: TGTGCCAGCAGCCCAAAGAGGCGCCCCGGGGAGCTGTTTTTT. Protein sequence: CASSPKRRPGELFF.

The chain joins TRBV11-2 to TRBJ2-2; unclear D gene. V was trimmed by 7 bases and J by 5 bases, leaving 8 bases between them. This CDR3 contains 12 residues. Germline V gene data show CDR1 as SGHAT and CDR2 as FQNNGV. CDR3 amino acids: CASTLGTGELFF. The CDR3 DNA follows: TGTGCCAGCACCTTGGGGACCGGGGAGCTGTTTTTT.

The rearrangement links TRBV4-2 to TRBJ2-5; 7 nucleotides align to TRBD1. The J call may be mistaken, given a closer DNA end match to TRBJ2-7. The CDR3 loop spans 17 amino acids. Germline values: CDR1 LGHNA, CDR2 YNFKEQ. CDR3: CASSQLPTGTSSYEQYF. The CDR3 nucleotides are TGTGCCAGCAGCCAACTCCCGACAGGGACAAGCTCCTACGAGCAGTACTTC.

J is TRBJ2-7 and V is TRBV27, with no clear D. Germline CDR1 MNHEY, CDR2 SMNVEV (reference sequence). Trimming shortened V by 2 bases and J by 0 bases, and 11 bases separated the two germline ends. This CDR3 contains 15 residues. The CDR3 DNA sequence: TGTGCCAGCAGTTTACTCGCTACCAACTCCTACGAGCAGTACTTC. Translated, it gives CASSLLATNSYEQYF.

The chain recombines TRBV2 with TRBJ2-3; 9 bases are shared with TRBD2. The CDR3 length is 15 residues. The junction had 6 bases not matched to a gene; V was cut back by 7 bases and J by 1 base. Germline loops: CDR1 SNHLY, CDR2 FYNNEI. The CDR3 spells CASKMAGGGTDTQYF. CDR3 nucleotides: TGTGCCAGCAAAATGGCGGGGGGGGGCACAGATACGCAGTATTTT.

This chain joins TRBV15 and TRBJ2-7, with D perhaps matching TRBD2 (5 bases). Trimming stripped 1 base from V and 6 bases from J, with 22 bases between. The germline V gene encodes CDR1 LNHNV and CDR2 YYDKDF (reference sequence). This CDR3 has 17 residues. The CDR3 loop is CATSRAPSTTRKVEQYF. The CDR3 coding sequence is TGTGCCACCAGCAGAGCTCCTTCGACTACCCGTAAAGTCGAGCAGTACTTC.

V gene TRBV2 combines with J gene TRBJ1-5, with TRBD1 as a possible D gene (5 bases). The CDR3 is 17 amino acids. The V and J ends lost 3 bases and 8 bases respectively, with 23 bases between them. Germline-derived CDR1 and CDR2 are SNHLY and FYNNEI. The CDR3 sequence is CASSERFSLVQGKPQHF. The CDR3 DNA sequence: TGTGCCAGCAGTGAGCGTTTCAGCCTAGTCCAGGGAAAGCCCCAGCATTTT. The whole variable domain, filled in from reference TRBV2 and TRBJ1-5, reads EPEVTQTPSHQVTQMGQEVILRCVPISNHLYFYWYRQILGQKVEFLVSFYNNEISEKSEIFDDQFSVERPDGSNFTLKIRSTKLEDSAMYFCASSERFSLVQGKPQHFGDGTRLSIL.

The V call is TRBV6-1, the J call TRBJ2-2; a weak D match, TRBD2 (6 bases). The CDR3 loop spans 17 amino acids. Germline V gene data show CDR1 as MNHNS and CDR2 as SASEGT. V gave up 3 bases and J gave up 1 base, with 15 bases separating them. The DNA of the CDR3 is TGTGCCAGCAGTGACTATGGGGCGGGATGGAACACCGGGGAGCTGTTTTTT. It codes for CASSDYGAGWNTGELFF.

Concerning this clone itself: The same CDR3 is also encoded by other DNA sequences in this sample. The chain recombines TRBV7-9 with TRBJ2-7; 13 nucleotides line up with TRBD2. There are 15 residues in the CDR3. Per germline, CDR1 SEHNR and CDR2 FQNEAQ (reference sequence). The trim removed 3 bases at V and 2 bases at J, leaving 1 base unmatched. The CDR3 DNA follows: TGTGCCAGCAGCTTTGGACTAGCGGGAGCCTACGAGCAGTACTTC. Residues: CASSFGLAGAYEQYF.

V gene TRBV19 combines with J gene TRBJ2-5; 13 nucleotides match TRBD2. Germline assignment: CDR1 LNHDA and CDR2 SQIVND (reference sequence). The CDR3 has 15 amino acids. J was trimmed by 5 bases and V by 5 bases; bases with no gene match: 5. The CDR3 spells CASSALAGGRETQYF. CDR3 DNA: TGTGCCAGTAGTGCACTAGCGGGAGGGAGGGAGACCCAGTACTTC.

The gene calls are TRBV19 and TRBJ2-1; the D call may be TRBD1 or TRBD2 (5 bases each). The CDR3 totals 14 residues. CDR1 is LNHDA and CDR2 is SQIVND in the germline V gene (reference sequence). Trimming pared 2 bases from V and 8 bases from J, leaving 13 bases between. CDR3 protein: CASSIQDVGDEQFF. As DNA, the CDR3 is TGTGCCAGTAGTATACAGGACGTGGGGGATGAGCAGTTCTTC. Full variable domain (outside the CDR3, taken from reference TRBV19 and TRBJ2-1): DGGITQSPKYLFRKEGQNVTLSCEQNLNHDAMYWYRQDPGQGLRLIYYSQIVNDFQKGDIAEGYSVSREKKESFPLTVTSAQKNPTAFYLCASSIQDVGDEQFFGPGTRLTVL.

This rearrangement joins TRBV7-8 to TRBJ1-1, with a weak D call TRBD1 (6 bases). V was pared by 5 bases and J by 3 bases, with 19 bases between. The CDR3 covers 16 residues. CDR1 and CDR2 (germline): SGHVS, FQNEAQ. The CDR3 loop reads CASSLLRGVRDTEAFF. In nucleotides, the CDR3 is TGTGCCAGCAGCCTCTTGAGGGGGGTGAGGGACACTGAAGCTTTCTTT.